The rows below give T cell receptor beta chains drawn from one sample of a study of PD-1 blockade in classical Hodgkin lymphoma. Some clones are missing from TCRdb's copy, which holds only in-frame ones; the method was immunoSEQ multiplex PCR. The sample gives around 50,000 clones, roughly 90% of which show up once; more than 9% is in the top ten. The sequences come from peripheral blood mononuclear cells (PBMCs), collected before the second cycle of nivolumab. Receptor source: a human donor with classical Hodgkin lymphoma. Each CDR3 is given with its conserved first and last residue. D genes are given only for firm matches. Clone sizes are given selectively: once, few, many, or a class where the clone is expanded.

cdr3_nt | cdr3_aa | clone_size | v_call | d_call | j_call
TGTGCCTGGAGTTTGGGCGGGGGCTACACCTTC | CAWSLGGGYTF | - | TRBV30 | - | TRBJ1-2
TGTGCCAGCAGCTTAACAGGAGTTAGGGATACGCAGTATTTT | CASSLTGVRDTQYF | - | TRBV11-2 | - | TRBJ2-3
TGTGCCAGCAGCCAAGACGCTCTAGGACAGGGCTGGCCGGGAAACACCATATATTTT | CASSQDALGQGWPGNTIYF | - | TRBV4-2 | TRBD1 | TRBJ1-3
TGCGCCAGCAGCCAGACTAACAGGGCGTTTAACTATGGCTACACCTTC | CASSQTNRAFNYGYTF | - | TRBV4-3 | - | TRBJ1-2
TGTGCCAGCAGGGGCAGGGATTGGGATGAGCAGTTCTTC | CASRGRDWDEQFF | - | TRBV28 | - | TRBJ2-1
TGTGCCAGCCGCAACGAGCGGACGCCACCGGGGGAGCAGTACTTC | CASRNERTPPGEQYF | - | TRBV5-6 | - | TRBJ2-7
TGTGCCAGTAGTATTCTTGGGGACTCCCTTAATTTCGAGCAGTTCTTC | CASSILGDSLNFEQFF | - | TRBV19 | - | TRBJ2-1
TGTGCCAGCAGCGGCCTTAACCATGGCTACACCTTC | CASSGLNHGYTF | once | TRBV9 | - | TRBJ1-2
TGTGCCAGCAGCTTAGATTATGCGAAATCCTACAATGAGCAGTTCTTC | CASSLDYAKSYNEQFF | - | TRBV11-3 | - | TRBJ2-1
TGTGCCAGCTCAACGGGACAGGGAGAAAGACAGCCCCAGCATTTT | CASSTGQGERQPQHF | - | TRBV18 | TRBD1 | TRBJ1-5
TGTGCCTGGAGTTTGGGACGGTCGAGCTCTGGGGCCAACGTCCTGACTTTC | CAWSLGRSSSGANVLTF | - | TRBV30 | - | TRBJ2-6
TGTGCTAGTGGTTCGGGATACAGGGGTAGTGAAAAACTGTTTTTT | CASGSGYRGSEKLFF | - | TRBV12-5 | TRBD1 | TRBJ1-4
TGTGCCAGCAGTTTCACTAGCCAAGAGACCCAGTACTTC | CASSFTSQETQYF | - | TRBV7-8 | - | TRBJ2-5
TGTGCCAGCAGCCCGGGTTATAGCACAGATACGCAGTATTTT | CASSPGYSTDTQYF | - | TRBV9 | - | TRBJ2-3
TGTGCCAGCTCCGAGGGACAGTTTCTCTACGAGCAGTACTTC | CASSEGQFLYEQYF | - | TRBV18 | TRBD1 | TRBJ2-7
TGTGCCAGCAGTACGTATCAGATTCCAGAGACCCAGTACTTC | CASSTYQIPETQYF | - | TRBV27 | - | TRBJ2-5
TGTGCCAGCAGTTTTTCCGCCGGGGGCACAGATACGCAGTATTTT | CASSFSAGGTDTQYF | - | TRBV25-1 | - | TRBJ2-3
TGTGCCTGGAGGGAAAATGACAGGGGAGAGACCCAGTACTTC | CAWRENDRGETQYF | once | TRBV30 | TRBD1 | TRBJ2-5
TGCAGCGTTGAAGGGCAGGGTAACTATGGCTACACCTTC | CSVEGQGNYGYTF | - | TRBV29-1 | - | TRBJ1-2
TGCGCCAGCAGCCAAGGGATAGGTAATGGGTTGAATGAGCAGTTCTTC | CASSQGIGNGLNEQFF | - | TRBV4-1 | - | TRBJ2-1
TGTGCCAGCAGCATCAAACGGGACAGACGAAACTATGGCTACACCTTC | CASSIKRDRRNYGYTF | - | TRBV21-1 | - | TRBJ1-2
TGTGCCAGCAGTGAGCAAGCGGGTAACCAGCCCCAGCATTTT | CASSEQAGNQPQHF | - | TRBV2 | - | TRBJ1-5
TGTGCCAGCAGCTTGGGAGGGCACAATCAGCCCCAGCATTTT | CASSLGGHNQPQHF | - | TRBV5-4 | - | TRBJ1-5
TGTGCCAGCTCTAACCTTATTTCCGGGACAGGAAACACCGGGGAGCTGTTTTTT | CASSNLISGTGNTGELFF | once | TRBV18 | TRBD1 | TRBJ2-2
TGTGCCAGTAGTGTAGACAGGGGTTACAATGAGCAGTTCTTC | CASSVDRGYNEQFF | - | TRBV19 | TRBD1 | TRBJ2-1
TGTGCCAGCAGCTTACTTGAGCAGTTCTTC | CASSLLEQFF | - | TRBV7-2 | - | TRBJ2-1
TGCGCCAGCAGCTTGGAGGCAGGGCATTCACCCCTCCACTTT | CASSLEAGHSPLHF | few | TRBV5-1 | - | TRBJ1-6
TGTGCCAGTAGTATAGCGTTTGGAGGGGGGGACCGAATGAACACTGAAGCTTTCTTT | CASSIAFGGGDRMNTEAFF | - | TRBV19 | - | TRBJ1-1
TGTGCCAGCAGCCCGGGGAGGGGAGGTACCTACGAGCAGTACTTC | CASSPGRGGTYEQYF | - | TRBV9 | TRBD2 | TRBJ2-7
TGTGCCAGTCGGGGGGAGTCCTACGAGCAGTACTTC | CASRGESYEQYF | - | TRBV27 | TRBD2 | TRBJ2-7
TGCAGTGCTACCGACAGCTATGGCTACACCTTC | CSATDSYGYTF | - | TRBV20-1 | - | TRBJ1-2
TGTGCCAGCAGCCCTACTTTGAACACTGAAGCTTTCTTT | CASSPTLNTEAFF | once | TRBV7-3 | - | TRBJ1-1
TGTGCCAGCAGGAAGACAGCCGATAATGAAAAACTGTTTTTT | CASRKTADNEKLFF | - | TRBV6-5 | - | TRBJ1-4
TGTGCCAGCAGTGAGAATCTCCGGGGCAAAAACATTCAGTACTTC | CASSENLRGKNIQYF | - | TRBV2 | - | TRBJ2-4
TGTGCCAGCAGCCGATCTTTTGACAGGGCGAACACTGAAGCTTTCTTT | CASSRSFDRANTEAFF | - | TRBV7-3 | TRBD1 | TRBJ1-1
TGTGCCAGCAACAGGGTTCAACTAACAGATACGCAGTATTTT | CASNRVQLTDTQYF | - | TRBV28 | - | TRBJ2-3
TGTGCCAGCAGTGAAACTAATTCACCCCTCCACTTT | CASSETNSPLHF | - | TRBV2 | - | TRBJ1-6
TGTGCCAGCAGCTTGGGGCCCTACACAGATACGCAGTATTTT | CASSLGPYTDTQYF | - | TRBV5-5 | - | TRBJ2-3
TGTGCCAGCAGTCCTCCTAGGACAGGGACTTACGAGCAGTACTTC | CASSPPRTGTYEQYF | - | TRBV28 | TRBD1 | TRBJ2-7
TGTGCCAGCAGCCAAGATTTAGCGGGAGTAGAGACCCAGTACTTC | CASSQDLAGVETQYF | - | TRBV4-2 | TRBD2 | TRBJ2-5
TGTGCCAGCTCCCTTGTGGGGACAACAGATACGCAGTATTTT | CASSLVGTTDTQYF | - | TRBV6-1 | - | TRBJ2-3
TGTGCCAGTACTGGCGGGGGGAATGAGCAGTTCTTC | CASTGGGNEQFF | once | TRBV19 | TRBD2 | TRBJ2-1
TGCGCCAGCAGCTTGAACAGCATAACTGGAAACACCATATATTTT | CASSLNSITGNTIYF | - | TRBV5-1 | - | TRBJ1-3
TGTGCCAGCAGCCCACTCGTGGGCCGCTACAATGAGCAGTTCTTC | CASSPLVGRYNEQFF | - | TRBV27 | - | TRBJ2-1
TGTGCCTGCCCAAGAGACAGGTTGGGGTACAATGAGCAGTTCTTC | CACPRDRLGYNEQFF | - | TRBV30 | - | TRBJ2-1